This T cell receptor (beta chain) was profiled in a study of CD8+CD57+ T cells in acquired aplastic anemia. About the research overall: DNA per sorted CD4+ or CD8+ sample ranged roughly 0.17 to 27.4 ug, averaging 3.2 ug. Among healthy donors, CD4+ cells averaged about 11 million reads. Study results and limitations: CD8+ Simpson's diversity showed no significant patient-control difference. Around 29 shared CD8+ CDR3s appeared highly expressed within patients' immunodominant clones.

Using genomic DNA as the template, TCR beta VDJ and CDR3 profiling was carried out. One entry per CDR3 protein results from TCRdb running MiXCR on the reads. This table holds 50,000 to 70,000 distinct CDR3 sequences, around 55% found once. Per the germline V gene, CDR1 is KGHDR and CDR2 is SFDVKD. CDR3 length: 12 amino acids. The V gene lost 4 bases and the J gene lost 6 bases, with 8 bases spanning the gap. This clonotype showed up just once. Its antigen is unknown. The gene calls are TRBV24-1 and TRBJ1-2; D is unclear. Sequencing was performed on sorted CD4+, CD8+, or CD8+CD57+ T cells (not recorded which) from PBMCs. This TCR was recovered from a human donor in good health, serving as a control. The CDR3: CATSEVGDGYTF. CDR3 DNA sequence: TGTGCCACCAGTGAGGTGGGAGATGGCTACACCTTC.